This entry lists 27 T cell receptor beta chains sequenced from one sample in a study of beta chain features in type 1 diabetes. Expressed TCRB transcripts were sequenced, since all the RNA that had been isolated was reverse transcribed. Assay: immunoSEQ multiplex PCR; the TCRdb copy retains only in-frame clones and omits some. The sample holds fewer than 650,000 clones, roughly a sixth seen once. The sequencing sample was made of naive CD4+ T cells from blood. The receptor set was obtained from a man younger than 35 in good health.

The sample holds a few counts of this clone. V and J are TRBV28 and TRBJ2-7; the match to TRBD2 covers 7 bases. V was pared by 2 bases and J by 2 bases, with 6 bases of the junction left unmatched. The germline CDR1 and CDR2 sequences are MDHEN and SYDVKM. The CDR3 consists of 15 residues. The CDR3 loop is CASSLPGGTPYEQYF. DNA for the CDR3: TGTGCCAGCAGTTTACCCGGGGGGACCCCCTACGAGCAGTACTTC.

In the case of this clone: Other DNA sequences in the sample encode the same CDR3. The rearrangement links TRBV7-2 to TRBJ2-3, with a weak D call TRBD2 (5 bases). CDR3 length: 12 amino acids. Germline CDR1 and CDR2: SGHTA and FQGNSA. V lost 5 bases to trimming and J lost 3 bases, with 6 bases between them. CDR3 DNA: TGTGCCAGCAGCCCGGGGACAGATACGCAGTATTTT. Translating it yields CASSPGTDTQYF.

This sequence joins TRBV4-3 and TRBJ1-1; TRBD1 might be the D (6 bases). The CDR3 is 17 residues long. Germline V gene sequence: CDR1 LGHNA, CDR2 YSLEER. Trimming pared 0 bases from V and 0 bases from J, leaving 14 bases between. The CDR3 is CASSQDVGGVLNTEAFF. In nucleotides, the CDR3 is TGCGCCAGCAGCCAAGACGTGGGGGGCGTTTTGAACACTGAAGCTTTCTTT.

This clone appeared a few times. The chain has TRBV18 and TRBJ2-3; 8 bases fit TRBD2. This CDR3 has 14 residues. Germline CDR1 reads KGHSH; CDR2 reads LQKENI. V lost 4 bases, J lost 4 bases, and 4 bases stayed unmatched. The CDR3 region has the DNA TGTGCCAGCTCACGGGCGGGAGGCGCAGATACGCAGTATTTT. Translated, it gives CASSRAGGADTQYF.

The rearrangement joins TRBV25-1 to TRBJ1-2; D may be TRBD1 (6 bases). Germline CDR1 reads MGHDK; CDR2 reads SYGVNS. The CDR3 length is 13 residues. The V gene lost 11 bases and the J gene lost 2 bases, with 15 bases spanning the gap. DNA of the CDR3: TGTGCCTCCACTCGGGGGCTGAACTATGGCTACACCTTC. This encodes CASTRGLNYGYTF.

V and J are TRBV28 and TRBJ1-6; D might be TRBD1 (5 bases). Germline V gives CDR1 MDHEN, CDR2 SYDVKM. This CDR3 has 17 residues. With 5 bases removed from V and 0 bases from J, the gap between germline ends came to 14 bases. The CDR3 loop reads CASSPPGRSSYNSPLHF. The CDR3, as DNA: TGTGCCAGCAGTCCTCCGGGACGGAGCTCCTATAATTCACCCCTCCACTTT.

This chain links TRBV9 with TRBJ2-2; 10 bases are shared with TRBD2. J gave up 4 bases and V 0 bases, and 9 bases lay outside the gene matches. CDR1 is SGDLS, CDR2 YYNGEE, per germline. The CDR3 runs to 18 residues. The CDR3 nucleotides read TGTGCCAGCAGCGTAGGTCCAGCGGGGGGGCCGTTCACCGGGGAGCTGTTTTTT. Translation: CASSVGPAGGPFTGELFF.

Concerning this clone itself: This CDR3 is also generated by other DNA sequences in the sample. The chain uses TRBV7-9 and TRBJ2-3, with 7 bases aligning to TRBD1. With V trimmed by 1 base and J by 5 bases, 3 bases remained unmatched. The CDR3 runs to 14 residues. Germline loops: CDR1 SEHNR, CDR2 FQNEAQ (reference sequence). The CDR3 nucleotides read TGTGCCAGCAGCTTAGGACAGGGTGGAGATACGCAGTATTTT. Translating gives CASSLGQGGDTQYF.

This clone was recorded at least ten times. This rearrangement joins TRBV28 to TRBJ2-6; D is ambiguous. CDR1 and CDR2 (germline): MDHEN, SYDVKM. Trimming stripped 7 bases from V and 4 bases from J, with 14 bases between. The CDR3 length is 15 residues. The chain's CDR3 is CASTDWGGGANVLTF. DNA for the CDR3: TGTGCCAGCACCGACTGGGGTGGCGGGGCCAACGTCCTGACTTTC.

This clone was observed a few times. The CDR3 here is CASSSGTVNEKLFF. For the CDR3, the DNA is TGTGCCAGCAGTTCCGGGACAGTTAATGAAAAACTGTTTTTT. The chain combines TRBV5-4 with TRBJ1-4; 7 positions match TRBD1. This CDR3 has 14 amino acids. CDR1 and CDR2 from the germline V gene are SGHNT and YYREEE (reference sequence). After removal of 5 bases from V and 4 bases from J, the junction contained 5 bases not matched to a gene.

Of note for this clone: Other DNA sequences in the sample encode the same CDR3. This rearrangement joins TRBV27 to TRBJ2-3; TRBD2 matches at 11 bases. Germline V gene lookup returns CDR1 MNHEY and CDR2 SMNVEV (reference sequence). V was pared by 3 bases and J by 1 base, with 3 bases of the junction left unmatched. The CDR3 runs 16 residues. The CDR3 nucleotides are TGTGCCAGCAGTTTTTTAGCGGGGGGGGGCACAGATACGCAGTATTTT. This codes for CASSFLAGGGTDTQYF.

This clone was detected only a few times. The CDR3: CASRTALTGAYEQYF. The CDR3 coding sequence is TGCGCCAGCAGGACAGCCCTGACAGGGGCCTACGAGCAGTACTTC. The genes are TRBV5-1 and TRBJ2-7; 8 positions match TRBD1. Trimming at V came to 5 bases and at J to 2 bases, leaving 9 bases not matched to a gene. CDR3 length equals 15 residues. Germline CDR1 SGHRS, CDR2 YFSETQ.

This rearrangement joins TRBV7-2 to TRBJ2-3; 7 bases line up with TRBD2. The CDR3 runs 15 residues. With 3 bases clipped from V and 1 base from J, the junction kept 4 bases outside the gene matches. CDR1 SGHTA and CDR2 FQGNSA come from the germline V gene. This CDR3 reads CASSLTSPRTDTQYF. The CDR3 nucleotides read TGTGCCAGCAGCTTGACTAGCCCTCGCACAGATACGCAGTATTTT.

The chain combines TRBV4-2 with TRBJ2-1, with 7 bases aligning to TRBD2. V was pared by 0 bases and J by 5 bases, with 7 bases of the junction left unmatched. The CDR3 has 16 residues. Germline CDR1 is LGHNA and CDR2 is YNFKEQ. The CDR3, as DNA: TGTGCCAGCAGCCAAGATCGACTAGCAGGGAACAATGAGCAGTTCTTC. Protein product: CASSQDRLAGNNEQFF.

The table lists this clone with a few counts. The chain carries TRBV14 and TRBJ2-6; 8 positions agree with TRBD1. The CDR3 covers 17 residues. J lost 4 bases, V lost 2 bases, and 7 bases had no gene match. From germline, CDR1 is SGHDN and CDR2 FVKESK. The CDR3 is CASSQPFRGRGANVLTF. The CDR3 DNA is TGTGCCAGCAGCCAACCCTTCAGGGGGCGCGGGGCCAACGTCCTGACTTTC.

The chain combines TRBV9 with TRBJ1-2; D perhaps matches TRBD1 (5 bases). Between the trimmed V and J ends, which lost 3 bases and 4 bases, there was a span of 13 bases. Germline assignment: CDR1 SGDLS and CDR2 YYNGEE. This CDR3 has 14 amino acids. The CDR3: CASSESPRGYGYTF. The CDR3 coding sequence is TGTGCCAGCAGCGAGTCCCCGAGGGGCTATGGCTACACCTTC.

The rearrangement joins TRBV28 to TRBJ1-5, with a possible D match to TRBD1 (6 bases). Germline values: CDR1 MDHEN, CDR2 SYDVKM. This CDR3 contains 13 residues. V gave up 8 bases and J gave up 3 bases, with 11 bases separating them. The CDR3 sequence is CASFNRANQPQHF. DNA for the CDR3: TGTGCCAGCTTTAACAGGGCCAATCAGCCCCAGCATTTT.

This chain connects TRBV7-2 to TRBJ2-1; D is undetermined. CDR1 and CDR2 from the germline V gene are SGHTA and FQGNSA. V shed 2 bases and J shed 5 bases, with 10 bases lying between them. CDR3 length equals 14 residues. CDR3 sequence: CASSLRSTDNEQFF. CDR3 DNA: TGTGCCAGCAGCTTAAGGTCGACCGACAATGAGCAGTTCTTC.

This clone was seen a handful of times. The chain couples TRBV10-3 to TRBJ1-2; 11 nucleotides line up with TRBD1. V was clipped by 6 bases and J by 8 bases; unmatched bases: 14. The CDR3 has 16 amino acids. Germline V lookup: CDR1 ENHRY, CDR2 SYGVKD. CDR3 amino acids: CAISGPEDRGLKGYTF. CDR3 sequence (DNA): TGTGCCATCAGCGGCCCCGAGGACAGGGGGCTGAAGGGCTACACCTTC.

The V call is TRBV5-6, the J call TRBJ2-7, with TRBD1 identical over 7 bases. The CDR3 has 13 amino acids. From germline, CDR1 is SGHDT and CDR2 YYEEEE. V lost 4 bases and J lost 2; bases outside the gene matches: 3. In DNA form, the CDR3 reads TGTGCCAGCAGCCAGACAGGGACCTACGAGCAGTACTTC. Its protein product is CASSQTGTYEQYF.

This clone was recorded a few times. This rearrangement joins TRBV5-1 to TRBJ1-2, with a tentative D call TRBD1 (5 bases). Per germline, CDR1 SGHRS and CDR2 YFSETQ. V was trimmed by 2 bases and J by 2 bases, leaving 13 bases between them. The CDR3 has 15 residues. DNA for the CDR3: TGCGCCAGCAGCTTAGGACGGTGGGGCAACTATGGCTACACCTTC. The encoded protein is CASSLGRWGNYGYTF.

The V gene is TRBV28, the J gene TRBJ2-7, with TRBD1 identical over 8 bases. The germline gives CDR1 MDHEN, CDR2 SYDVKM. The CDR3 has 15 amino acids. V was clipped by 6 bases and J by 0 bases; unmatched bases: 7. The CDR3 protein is CASSRAGTGSYEQYF. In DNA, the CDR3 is TGTGCCAGCAGCCGTGCCGGGACAGGCTCCTACGAGCAGTACTTC.

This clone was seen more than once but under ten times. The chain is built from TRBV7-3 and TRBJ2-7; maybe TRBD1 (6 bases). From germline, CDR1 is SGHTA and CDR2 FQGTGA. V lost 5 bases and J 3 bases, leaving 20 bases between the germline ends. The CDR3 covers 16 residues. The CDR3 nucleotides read TGTGCCAGCAGCCCGCCGGGACAAGCGGCCTTCTACGAGCAGTACTTC. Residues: CASSPPGQAAFYEQYF.

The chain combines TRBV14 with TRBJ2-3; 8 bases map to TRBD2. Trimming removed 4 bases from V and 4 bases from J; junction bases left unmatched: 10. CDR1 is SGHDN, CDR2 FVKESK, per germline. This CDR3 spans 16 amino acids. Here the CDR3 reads CASSPTGGAHADTQYF. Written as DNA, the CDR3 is TGTGCCAGCAGCCCCACGGGGGGGGCGCATGCAGATACGCAGTATTTT.

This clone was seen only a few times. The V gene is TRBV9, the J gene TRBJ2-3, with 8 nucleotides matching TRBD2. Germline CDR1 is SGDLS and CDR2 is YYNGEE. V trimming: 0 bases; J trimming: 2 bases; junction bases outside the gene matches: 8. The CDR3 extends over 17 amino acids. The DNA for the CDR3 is TGTGCCAGCAGCGTAGGCAAGGATAGCGGGACCACAGATACGCAGTATTTT. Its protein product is CASSVGKDSGTTDTQYF.

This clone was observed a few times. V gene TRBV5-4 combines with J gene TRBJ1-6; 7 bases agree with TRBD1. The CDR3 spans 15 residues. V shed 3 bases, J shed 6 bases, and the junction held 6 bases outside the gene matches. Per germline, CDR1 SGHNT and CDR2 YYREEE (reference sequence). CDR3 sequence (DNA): TGTGCCAGCAGCTCAGGGGGACAGATTAATTCACCCCTCCACTTT. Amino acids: CASSSGGQINSPLHF.

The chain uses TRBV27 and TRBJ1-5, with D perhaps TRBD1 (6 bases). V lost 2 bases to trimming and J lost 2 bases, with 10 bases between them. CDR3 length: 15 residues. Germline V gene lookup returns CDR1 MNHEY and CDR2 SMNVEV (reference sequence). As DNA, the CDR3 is TGTGCCAGCAGTTTAGGGGGCAATGGCAATCAGCCCCAGCATTTT. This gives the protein CASSLGGNGNQPQHF.